These 10 T cell receptor beta chains came from one sample sequenced in a study of CD8 T cells in Susac syndrome. Random hexamers primed reverse transcription of about 0.5 to 1 ug RNA. Via MiXCR, TCRdb re-called the immunoSEQ multiplex PCR reads, giving one row per CDR3 protein. The sample has about 150,000 distinct CDR3 sequences; approximately 94% are singletons. The sequencing input was CD4+ T cells from PBMCs. The source is a human donor with Susac syndrome.

The sample holds one count of this clonotype. CDR3 sequence (DNA): TGCGCCAGCAGCCAACAGCCCCAAGAGACCCAGTACTTC. Protein: CASSQQPQETQYF. The gene calls are TRBV4-1 and TRBJ2-5; no reliable D call. CDR3 length: 13 residues. With 2 bases removed from V and 1 base from J, the gap between germline ends came to 5 bases. CDR1 is MGHRA and CDR2 is YSYEKL in the germline V gene.

In this sample, this clonotype turned up a few times. The CDR3 DNA is TGTGCCAGCAGCGTCAGCTCTGGGGCCAACGTCCTGACTTTC. Its protein is CASSVSSGANVLTF. The chain employs TRBV5-4 and TRBJ2-6; the D is unclear. This CDR3 is 14 amino acids long. Germline CDR1 SGHNT, CDR2 YYREEE (reference sequence). Trimming cost V 4 bases and J 0 bases, with 5 bases left between them.

The rearrangement uses TRBV27 and TRBJ1-5; D remains unclear. V lost 5 bases and J 3 bases, leaving 14 bases between the germline ends. Germline assignment: CDR1 MNHEY and CDR2 SMNVEV (reference sequence). This CDR3 region has 15 residues. The CDR3 sequence: CASSAYEGSNQPQHF. CDR3 nucleotides: TGTGCCAGCAGTGCTTACGAGGGTTCCAATCAGCCCCAGCATTTT.

The chain carries TRBV12-3 or TRBV12-4 and TRBJ2-1; tentative D call: TRBD2 (6 bases). The CDR3 length is 15 residues. V gave up 5 bases and J gave up 7 bases, with 18 bases separating them. The CDR3: CASSPPGTGRNEQFF. CDR3 DNA sequence: TGTGCCAGCAGTCCACCGGGGACTGGGAGGAATGAGCAGTTCTTC.

The chain combines TRBV20-1 with TRBJ2-3, with 14 positions matching TRBD2. Germline V gives CDR1 DFQATT, CDR2 SNEGSKA (reference sequence). This CDR3 comprises 16 residues. V dropped 5 bases and J dropped 2; count of bases not matched to a gene: 6. CDR3 sequence (DNA): TGCAGTGCTCCCCGACTAGCGGGAGGGATCACAGATACGCAGTATTTT. This codes for CSAPRLAGGITDTQYF.

This rearrangement joins TRBV19 to TRBJ2-2; 7 bases align to TRBD2. There are 15 residues in the CDR3. J was trimmed by 3 bases and V by 0 bases; bases with no gene match: 1. Germline V lookup: CDR1 LNHDA, CDR2 SQIVND (reference sequence). For the CDR3, the DNA is TGTGCCAGTAGTATAGAGGGGGGGGACACCGGGGAGCTGTTTTTT. This gives the protein CASSIEGGDTGELFF.

The J gene is TRBJ2-1, the V gene TRBV5-1; D is uncertain. The V and J ends lost 0 bases and 8 bases respectively, with 9 bases between them. This CDR3 spans 13 amino acids. Germline V gene sequence: CDR1 SGHRS, CDR2 YFSETQ. CDR3 sequence (DNA): TGCGCCAGCAGCTTGGAGGGAATGGATGAGCAGTTCTTC. Translated, it gives CASSLEGMDEQFF.

This sequence joins TRBV29-1 and TRBJ1-4, with no clear D. Deletions cut 4 bases from V and 3 bases from J, with 9 bases between. Germline assignment: CDR1 SQVTM and CDR2 ANQGSEA. This CDR3 has 13 residues. The CDR3 sequence: CSVAVGANEKLFF. The CDR3 DNA is TGCAGCGTTGCCGTCGGGGCTAATGAAAAACTGTTTTTT.

The chain recombines TRBV9 with TRBJ1-5; D not resolved. CDR3 length: 13 amino acids. V was clipped by 0 bases and J by 3 bases, with 4 bases between them. In germline, CDR1 is SGDLS, CDR2 YYNGEE. CDR3 residues: CASSVDLNQPQHF. DNA of the CDR3: TGTGCCAGCAGCGTAGACCTCAATCAGCCCCAGCATTTT.

This chain joins TRBV7-2 and TRBJ2-2; D may be TRBD2 (5 bases). Germline values: CDR1 SGHTA, CDR2 FQGNSA. This CDR3 contains 14 residues. The germline V and J ends were trimmed by 1 base and 6 bases, with 9 bases remaining between them. Here the CDR3 DNA reads TGTGCCAGCAGCTTAGGCCTAGCTCCCGGGGAGCTGTTTTTT. Translated: CASSLGLAPGELFF.